This TCR beta chain came from a study of Ad26.COV2.S vaccination and SARS-CoV-2 variants. The V and J ends lost 3 bases and 0 bases respectively, with 13 bases between them. The CDR3 has 15 amino acids. The germline gives CDR1 SGHKS, CDR2 YYEKEE (reference sequence). This clone was seen a single time. The antigen is unknown. Findings and limits, study-wide: Vaccinees displayed broader spike-specific TCR repertoires than placebo recipients.

As to treatment: some 20 received Ad26.COV2.S at low or high dose, single or two shots; about 5 received placebo; per-sample allocation not given. Sampling was performed 63 days after the first vaccine or placebo injection. Only in-frame clones appear in the TCRdb table, and some are missing; sequencing was by immunoSEQ multiplex PCR. The sample contains some 320,000 clones, about 86% of which appear only once. The gene calls are TRBV5-5 and TRBJ2-7; a possible D gene is TRBD1 (5 bases). The receptor was isolated from a person aged 18-60 years who received the Ad26.COV2.S COVID-19 vaccine or a placebo. This material consisted of peripheral blood, taken in a trial of Ad26.COV2.S vaccine versus placebo. DNA of the CDR3: TGTGCCAGCAGCTGGACACTGTCGGGCTCCTACGAGCAGTACTTC. As protein: CASSWTLSGSYEQYF.